One and the same sample provided the 14 T cell receptor beta chains below, sequenced in a study of molecular identifiers for immune sequencing clone quantification. TCRdb called the PCR reads again in MiXCR, with one record for every CDR3 protein. The top ten clones hold about 0.78% of a sample with over 550,000 distinct CDR3 sequences, 25% of them seen once. Sequencing was carried out using naive CD8+ T cells from blood, with Jurkat cell RNA spiked in. Sample subset: FACS-sorted CD8+CD4-CCR7+CD45RA+ naive T cells. These receptors were collected from a human donor in good health. Some libraries in this study had Jurkat cell RNA spiked in.

As for this clonotype: This may stem from a read error, because a much larger clone lies one nucleotide away. The V and J genes are TRBV7-9 and TRBJ2-5; 7 nucleotides align to TRBD2. The junction had 20 bases not matched to a gene; V was cut back by 5 bases and J by 5 bases. The CDR3 consists of 18 residues. Germline lookup yields CDR1 SEHNR and CDR2 FQNEAQ (reference sequence). The CDR3 here is CASSPWGATSRMGETQYF. DNA for the CDR3: TGTGCCAGCAGCCCCTGGGGAGCGACTAGCAGGATGGGGGAGACCCAGTACTTC.

Points on this clonotype: A read error is likely, as this CDR3 ends without the conserved phenylalanine or tryptophan. This chain uses TRBV5-1 with TRBJ2-7; tentative D call: TRBD2 (5 bases). The V gene's germline CDR1 is SGHRS and CDR2 YFSETQ. V dropped 0 bases and J dropped 7 bases, with 20 bases sitting between them. The CDR3 sequence is 16 residues long. This chain's CDR3 is CASSLVGEGVRREQYP. CDR3 DNA: TGCGCCAGCAGCTTGGTGGGAGAGGGAGTTAGGAGGGAGCAGTACCCC.

Comments on this clonotype: At one end, the junction sequence differs from germline, possibly due to a read error. The V call is TRBV13, the J call TRBJ2-3; maybe TRBD1 (5 bases). The CDR3 is made up of 14 amino acids. Germline V CDR1 and CDR2: PRHDT, FYEKMQ (reference sequence). The CDR3 DNA follows: TGTGCCAGCAGCGTGATTTGGGCAACAGGTACGCAGTATTTT. The encoded protein is CASSVIWATGTQYF. Supplemented by reference TRBV13 and TRBJ2-3, the full variable domain reads AAGVIQSPRHLIKEKRETATLKCYPIPRHDTVYWYQQGPGQDPQFLISFYEKMQSDKGSIPDRFSAQQFSDYHSELNMSSLELGDSALYFCASSVIWATGTQYFGPGTRLTVL.

The chain carries TRBV19 and TRBJ1-1; D possibly corresponds to TRBD1 (6 bases). Germline V CDR1 and CDR2: LNHDA, SQIVND (reference sequence). This CDR3 comprises 15 residues. Between the trimmed V and J ends, which lost 7 bases and 2 bases, there was a span of 17 bases. For the CDR3, the DNA is TGTGCCAGTACCAATACAGGGAAGGGTAACACTGAAGCTTTCTTT. Its protein is CASTNTGKGNTEAFF.

This clonotype was counted between two and nine times. This rearrangement joins TRBV11-2 to TRBJ2-1; 9 nucleotides agree with TRBD2. CDR1 is SGHAT and CDR2 is FQNNGV in the germline V gene. This CDR3 is 14 amino acids long. V was clipped by 3 bases and J by 8 bases; unmatched bases: 5. CDR3 sequence: CASSFSGSGHEQFF. The CDR3 coding sequence is TGTGCCAGCAGCTTTAGCGGGAGTGGACATGAGCAGTTCTTC. Looking up the rest from reference TRBV11-2 and TRBJ2-1 gives the full variable domain: EAGVAQSPRYKIIEKRQSVAFWCNPISGHATLYWYQQILGQGPKLLIQFQNNGVVDDSQLPKDRFSAERLKGVDSTLKIQPAKLEDSAVYLCASSFSGSGHEQFFGPGTRLTVL.

Only one count was recorded for this clonotype. Relative to the germline gene, one junction end is altered; a read error may explain this. The V gene is TRBV6-5, the J gene TRBJ1-1; D not resolved. Germline V gene sequence: CDR1 MNHEY, CDR2 SVGAGI. The CDR3 has 13 residues. The CDR3 sequence: CASSYGKNTGAFF. The DNA for the CDR3 is TGTGCCAGCAGTTACGGGAAGAACACTGGAGCTTTCTTT.

This clonotype was counted a few times. The chain carries TRBV10-3 and TRBJ1-6, with D perhaps matching TRBD1 (5 bases). The germline CDR1 and CDR2 sequences are ENHRY and SYGVKD. CDR3 length equals 13 residues. V lost 4 bases and J 10 bases, leaving 11 bases between the germline ends. CDR3 sequence reads: CAISGGQTSPLHF. CDR3 coding DNA: TGTGCCATCAGTGGCGGACAAACGTCACCCCTCCACTTT.

This clonotype occurred once. V is TRBV6-5 and J is TRBJ2-7; D tentatively fits TRBD1 or TRBD2 (5 bases each). This CDR3 has 13 amino acids. Germline-derived CDR1 and CDR2 are MNHEY and SVGAGI. Trimming took off 0 bases at V and 6 bases at J, with 9 bases between the two ends. The CDR3 sequence: CASSYSGDGEQYF. CDR3 in DNA: TGTGCCAGCAGTTACTCGGGGGATGGCGAGCAGTACTTC.

This clonotype has a count of ten or more. The chain is built from TRBV6-5 and TRBJ2-7; perhaps D is TRBD1 or TRBD2 (5 bases each). Looked up from germline, CDR1 is MNHEY and CDR2 is SVGAGI. V was shortened by 4 bases and J by 6 bases, with 10 bases between the two germline ends. The CDR3 contains 12 residues. For the CDR3, the DNA is TGTGCCAGCAGTTCCGGGACCCTCGAGCAGTACTTC. This encodes CASSSGTLEQYF.

This clonotype was counted at least ten times. The chain combines TRBV27 with TRBJ2-3; unclear D gene. Germline-derived CDR1 and CDR2 are MNHEY and SMNVEV (reference sequence). Trimming removed 7 bases at V and 6 bases at J, with 8 bases between. The CDR3 is 11 amino acids. CDR3 region: CASITADTQYF. For the CDR3, the DNA is TGTGCCAGCATTACGGCGGATACGCAGTATTTT.

Comment on this clonotype: This sequence may be a read error, since a much larger clone differs from it by one base. Because the CDR3 is missing its conserved closing phenylalanine or tryptophan, this is likely a read error. CDR3 in amino acids: CATQGIHTEAFI. In DNA, the CDR3 is TGTGCCACCCAGGGGATACACACTGAAGCTTTCATT. The rearrangement joins TRBV7-9 to TRBJ1-1, with a possible D match to TRBD1 (6 bases). V was clipped by 10 bases and J by 3 bases, with 12 bases between them. The length of the CDR3 is 12 residues. From germline, CDR1 is SEHNR and CDR2 FQNEAQ (reference sequence).

This clonotype was recorded at least ten times. The V and J genes are TRBV7-9 and TRBJ2-7; no clear D gene. From germline, CDR1 is SEHNR and CDR2 FQNEAQ (reference sequence). This CDR3 is 12 amino acids long. The ends were cut back, 2 bases at V and 5 bases at J, with 7 bases in the middle. CDR3 region: CASSLSLHEQYF. In nucleotides, the CDR3 is TGTGCCAGCAGCTTAAGCTTGCACGAGCAGTACTTC.

The chain uses TRBV9 and TRBJ1-2; tentative D call: TRBD1 (5 bases). The length of the CDR3 is 13 residues. CDR1 is SGDLS, CDR2 YYNGEE, per germline. V was shortened by 1 base and J by 7 bases, with 11 bases between the two germline ends. The CDR3 coding sequence is TGTGCCAGCAGCGTACAAGGGGATCGTGGCTACACCTTC. Amino acid sequence: CASSVQGDRGYTF.

The rearrangement uses TRBV27 and TRBJ2-3, with 7 bases identical to TRBD1. V was pared by 1 base and J by 5 bases, with 12 bases of the junction left unmatched. The CDR3 covers 17 residues. Germline V gene sequence: CDR1 MNHEY, CDR2 SMNVEV (reference sequence). The CDR3 DNA follows: TGTGCCAGCAGTTTATTGGGTGGAATGCAGGGGGAAGATACGCAGTATTTT. Protein: CASSLLGGMQGEDTQYF.